These 29 T cell receptor beta chains originate from one sample sequenced in a study of technical replicates of blood from a few donors. TCRdb keeps only in-frame clones here, not all; method: immunoSEQ multiplex PCR. The sample has about 59,000 clones; 85% to 90% are singletons. Sequencing input: PBMCs. The receptors were sampled from a human donor in good health. Some clones in this sample may be carry-over from other donors' samples.

V is TRBV5-4 and J is TRBJ1-1, with 8 positions matching TRBD1. Germline CDR1 SGHNT, CDR2 YYREEE (reference sequence). The CDR3 length is 14 residues. V shed 3 bases, J shed 3 bases, and the junction held 4 bases outside the gene matches. The DNA of the CDR3 is TGTGCCAGCAGCTACCTGGACAGGGACACTGAAGCTTTCTTT. Amino acid sequence: CASSYLDRDTEAFF.

This chain connects TRBV13 to TRBJ1-2, with TRBD1 identical over 9 bases. The CDR3 extends over 14 amino acids. V was pared by 2 bases and J by 7 bases, with 5 bases of the junction left unmatched. Germline V gene lookup returns CDR1 PRHDT and CDR2 FYEKMQ (reference sequence). DNA of the CDR3: TGTGCCAGCAGCTTACGACAGGGGGGCGGTGGCTACACCTTC. It encodes CASSLRQGGGGYTF.

The genes are TRBV21-1 and TRBJ2-3; TRBD2 is taken as the D call from the table, unchecked against the DNA. TRBV21-1 is termed a pseudogene. The CDR3 is 17 residues long. Written as DNA, the CDR3 is TGTGCCAGCAGTAATAGGACTAGCGGGGGGGCGATAGATACGCAGTATTTT. Protein sequence: CASSNRTSGGAIDTQYF.

CDR3 protein: CASSARQGAEYNYGYTF. The CDR3, as DNA: TGTGCCAGTAGTGCGCGACAGGGGGCGGAATATAACTATGGCTACACCTTC. The chain recombines TRBV19 with TRBJ1-2, with 10 bases identical to TRBD1. V was clipped by 5 bases and J by 1 base; unmatched bases: 10. Germline V gives CDR1 LNHDA, CDR2 SQIVND (reference sequence). The CDR3 covers 17 residues. Full variable domain (remainder filled in from reference TRBV19 and TRBJ1-2): DGGITQSPKYLFRKEGQNVTLSCEQNLNHDAMYWYRQDPGQGLRLIYYSQIVNDFQKGDIAEGYSVSREKKESFPLTVTSAQKNPTAFYLCASSARQGAEYNYGYTFGSGTRLTVV.

V gene TRBV5-1 combines with J gene TRBJ2-2; D is undetermined. Germline assignment: CDR1 SGHRS and CDR2 YFSETQ. The CDR3 loop spans 16 amino acids. Trimming shortened V by 0 bases and J by 1 base, and 10 bases separated the two germline ends. The CDR3 sequence is CASSLDWLGNTGELFF. DNA for the CDR3: TGCGCCAGCAGCTTGGACTGGCTAGGGAACACCGGGGAGCTGTTTTTT.

The chain couples TRBV6-5 to TRBJ2-5; D is unclear. Per germline, CDR1 MNHEY and CDR2 SVGAGI. The ends were cut back, 0 bases at V and 5 bases at J, with 7 bases in the middle. This CDR3 comprises 13 residues. CDR3 residues: CASSYSAAETQYF. The CDR3 nucleotides read TGTGCCAGCAGTTACTCGGCAGCGGAGACCCAGTACTTC.

The CDR3 here is CASSYPEQGRAETQYF. In DNA form, the CDR3 reads TGTGCCAGCAGCTACCCCGAACAGGGGAGAGCGGAGACCCAGTACTTC. The chain is built from TRBV6-6 and TRBJ2-5, with TRBD1 identical over 7 bases. The CDR3 has 16 residues. In germline, CDR1 is MNHNY, CDR2 SVGAGI (reference sequence). The V segment lost 6 bases and the J segment 5 bases; nucleotides outside the gene matches: 15.

The chain employs TRBV6-1 and TRBJ2-2; D may be TRBD1 (6 bases). CDR3 length: 15 amino acids. The V gene lost 6 bases and the J gene lost 2 bases, with 13 bases spanning the gap. CDR1 MNHNS and CDR2 SASEGT come from the germline V gene. In DNA, the CDR3 is TGTGCCAGCAGCCGAGGGGGACATAACACCGGGGAGCTGTTTTTT. Translated: CASSRGGHNTGELFF.

V gene TRBV18 combines with J gene TRBJ1-1; no firm D call. Germline V CDR1 and CDR2: KGHSH, LQKENI. V was trimmed by 1 base and J by 3 bases, leaving 9 bases between them. The CDR3 consists of 14 residues. Written as DNA, the CDR3 is TGTGCCAGCTCACCACTCCACAGAGACACTGAAGCTTTCTTT. It specifies CASSPLHRDTEAFF.

The chain is built from TRBV5-6 and TRBJ2-7; 9 nucleotides line up with TRBD1. Germline trimming cut 3 bases from V and 0 bases from J; bases unmatched to any gene: 4. Germline CDR1 SGHDT, CDR2 YYEEEE. CDR3 size: 15 residues. The CDR3 region is CASSSRDRVSYEQYF. In DNA form, the CDR3 reads TGTGCCAGCAGCTCCCGGGACAGGGTCTCCTACGAGCAGTACTTC.

This clone was seen a few times. This sequence joins TRBV10-3 and TRBJ1-5; D is ambiguous. Trimming left V 4 bases short and J 7 bases short, with 11 bases between. From germline, CDR1 is ENHRY and CDR2 SYGVKD. The CDR3 contains 13 residues. The CDR3 bases are TGTGCCATCAGTGCAGACACACCACAGCCCCAGCATTTT. Protein product: CAISADTPQPQHF.

The rearrangement links TRBV6-1 to TRBJ1-2; possible D gene TRBD1, 5 bases. V was cut by 4 bases and J by 2 bases, with 17 bases left in between. The CDR3 loop spans 16 amino acids. Germline V gene data show CDR1 as MNHNS and CDR2 as SASEGT. CDR3 sequence (DNA): TGTGCCAGCAGTGTAGCGTGGAACGACAGAAACTATGGCTACACCTTC. This encodes CASSVAWNDRNYGYTF.

The rearrangement joins TRBV30 to TRBJ1-5; D may be TRBD1 (6 bases). With 1 base removed from V and 0 bases from J, the gap between germline ends came to 10 bases. The CDR3 runs 15 residues. Germline lookup yields CDR1 GTSNPN and CDR2 SVGIG (reference sequence). The CDR3, as DNA: TGTGCCTGGAGTGAGGGACACTATAGCAATCAGCCCCAGCATTTT. It translates to CAWSEGHYSNQPQHF.

The rearrangement uses TRBV10-3 and TRBJ1-1; tentatively, D is TRBD1 (6 bases). Germline CDR1 reads ENHRY; CDR2 reads SYGVKD. This CDR3 has 14 residues. V lost 6 bases to trimming and J lost 4 bases, with 15 bases between them. CDR3 in DNA: TGTGCCATCAGATTTGCCAGGGGTGGCACTGAAGCTTTCTTT. Translation gives CAIRFARGGTEAFF.

The V and J genes are TRBV6-5 and TRBJ1-2; D not certain. The germline V gene has CDR1 MNHEY and CDR2 SVGAGI. The CDR3 spans 13 residues. Trimming took 2 bases from V and 4 from J, leaving 8 bases between them. The CDR3 coding sequence is TGTGCCAGCAGTTACCCTTCCAGCTATGGCTACACCTTC. Translated, it gives CASSYPSSYGYTF.

This chain uses TRBV7-2 with TRBJ2-7; D is unclear. Trimming left V 8 bases short and J 7 bases short, with 12 bases between. The CDR3 length is 11 residues. Germline values: CDR1 SGHTA, CDR2 FQGNSA. The CDR3 coding sequence is TGTGCCAGCCCACGCACATGGGAGCAGTACTTC. It specifies CASPRTWEQYF.

The chain has TRBV12-5 and TRBJ1-6, with TRBD1 as a possible D gene (5 bases). V was trimmed by 9 bases and J by 6 bases, leaving 21 bases between them. The CDR3 spans 16 residues. Germline V gives CDR1 LGHNT, CDR2 FRNRAP. The CDR3 loop is CARVGQGERGNSPLHF. The CDR3 DNA reads TGTGCTAGGGTCGGGCAAGGGGAACGTGGTAATTCACCCCTCCACTTT.

This chain connects TRBV11-2 to TRBJ2-7; 9 bases align to TRBD1. The germline V gene encodes CDR1 SGHAT and CDR2 FQNNGV. V lost 3 bases and J lost 3; bases outside the gene matches: 6. This CDR3 contains 15 residues. The CDR3 DNA reads TGTGCCAGCAGCTTTGGATCGGGACAGGGCTACGAGCAGTACTTC. Amino acids: CASSFGSGQGYEQYF. The full variable domain, in which reference TRBV11-2 and TRBJ2-7 provide the parts outside the CDR3, is EAGVAQSPRYKIIEKRQSVAFWCNPISGHATLYWYQQILGQGPKLLIQFQNNGVVDDSQLPKDRFSAERLKGVDSTLKIQPAKLEDSAVYLCASSFGSGQGYEQYFGPGTRLTVT.

This clone showed up just a few times. The chain joins TRBV7-7 to TRBJ2-7; possible D gene TRBD2, 6 bases. Looked up from germline, CDR1 is SSHAT and CDR2 is FNYEAQ (reference sequence). The V end was cut by 6 bases, the J end by 6 bases, with 21 bases between. This CDR3 spans 15 amino acids. In DNA, the CDR3 is TGTGCCAGCAGTAAAGTACTGGGCGGGAACGGCGAGCAGTACTTC. It yields the protein CASSKVLGGNGEQYF.

In DNA, the CDR3 is TGCAGCGCTCGTACAGGGGAAGCCGGGGAGCTGTTTTTT. Amino acid sequence: CSARTGEAGELFF. V usage is TRBV29-1 and J usage is TRBJ2-2, with TRBD1 matching 7 bases. CDR3 length equals 13 residues. Germline assignment: CDR1 SQVTM and CDR2 ANQGSEA. J gave up 6 bases and V 7 bases, and 8 bases lay outside the gene matches.

The chain joins TRBV6-1 to TRBJ2-7, with a possible D match to TRBD2 (6 bases). From germline, CDR1 is MNHNS and CDR2 SASEGT. This CDR3 contains 15 residues. Trimming took 6 bases from V and 0 from J, leaving 15 bases between them. CDR3 DNA sequence: TGTGCCAGCAGGCAACCTAGCGTGAGCTCCTACGAGCAGTACTTC. This gives the protein CASRQPSVSSYEQYF.

The genes are TRBV2 and TRBJ1-4; D unclear. Germline lookup yields CDR1 SNHLY and CDR2 FYNNEI. This CDR3 comprises 15 residues. Trimming took 7 bases from V and 3 from J, leaving 15 bases between them. The CDR3 nucleotides read TGTGCCAGCACCGTCTCACGGGGTGCTAATGAAAAACTGTTTTTT. Residues: CASTVSRGANEKLFF. The full variable domain, in which reference TRBV2 and TRBJ1-4 provide the parts outside the CDR3, is EPEVTQTPSHQVTQMGQEVILRCVPISNHLYFYWYRQILGQKVEFLVSFYNNEISEKSEIFDDQFSVERPDGSNFTLKIRSTKLEDSAMYFCASTVSRGANEKLFFGSGTQLSVL.

This clone has a single count. The chain joins TRBV7-2 to TRBJ1-2; D is uncertain. The CDR3 is made up of 15 amino acids. Germline CDR1 is SGHTA and CDR2 is FQGNSA. V gave up 3 bases and J gave up 1 base, with 12 bases separating them. The CDR3: CASSLEAGLNYGYTF. In DNA, the CDR3 is TGTGCCAGCAGCTTGGAGGCAGGCCTTAACTATGGCTACACCTTC.

The chain employs TRBV18 and TRBJ2-7; the match to TRBD2 covers 7 bases. This CDR3 contains 14 residues. CDR1 is KGHSH, CDR2 LQKENI, per germline. V trimming: 1 base; J trimming: 2 bases; junction bases outside the gene matches: 2. CDR3 coding DNA: TGTGCCAGCTCACCACAGCGGGAAGCCTACGAGCAGTACTTC. This gives the protein CASSPQREAYEQYF.

The chain couples TRBV4-3 to TRBJ1-1, with TRBD1 matching 8 bases. Germline CDR1 LGHNA, CDR2 YSLEER. V shed 1 base, J shed 8 bases, and the junction held 6 bases outside the gene matches. CDR3 size: 14 residues. The CDR3 DNA reads TGCGCCAGCAGCCAAGGTTTCAGGGGGCGGGAAGCTTTCTTT. Encoded protein: CASSQGFRGREAFF.

The chain combines TRBV6-9 with TRBJ1-4, with a weak D call TRBD1 (6 bases). The length of the CDR3 is 15 residues. Germline loops: CDR1 MNHGY, CDR2 SVAAGI. V was cut by 11 bases and J by 2 bases, with 18 bases left in between. The CDR3: CAEGSGARTNEKLFF. CDR3 sequence (DNA): TGTGCCGAAGGCTCAGGGGCGAGGACTAATGAAAAACTGTTTTTT.

This clone was counted once. CDR3 in amino acids: CASSNGLAVKTQYF. DNA for the CDR3: TGTGCCAGCAGTAATGGACTAGCCGTGAAGACCCAGTACTTC. The rearrangement links TRBV2 to TRBJ2-5; 8 positions match TRBD2. The trim removed 5 bases at V and 6 bases at J, leaving 8 bases unmatched. The CDR3 is made up of 14 amino acids. CDR1 is SNHLY and CDR2 is FYNNEI in the germline V gene.

This clone is a singleton in its sample. This chain uses TRBV5-1 with TRBJ2-3; perhaps TRBD2 as D (7 bases). There are 15 residues in the CDR3. The germline V and J ends were trimmed by 0 bases and 5 bases, with 13 bases remaining between them. Germline lookup yields CDR1 SGHRS and CDR2 YFSETQ. The CDR3 DNA sequence: TGCGCCAGCAGCTTGGGAGAGGGGGGGCGAGATACGCAGTATTTT. Amino acids: CASSLGEGGRDTQYF.

This chain uses TRBV27 with TRBJ2-1, with 11 nucleotides matching TRBD2. Losses at the gene ends were 6 bases for V and 7 bases for J; bases not matched to a gene: 8. CDR3 size: 15 residues. In germline, CDR1 is MNHEY, CDR2 SMNVEV (reference sequence). CDR3 sequence reads: CASRLAGGPENEQFF. The CDR3 nucleotides are TGTGCCAGCAGATTAGCGGGAGGGCCGGAAAATGAGCAGTTCTTC.